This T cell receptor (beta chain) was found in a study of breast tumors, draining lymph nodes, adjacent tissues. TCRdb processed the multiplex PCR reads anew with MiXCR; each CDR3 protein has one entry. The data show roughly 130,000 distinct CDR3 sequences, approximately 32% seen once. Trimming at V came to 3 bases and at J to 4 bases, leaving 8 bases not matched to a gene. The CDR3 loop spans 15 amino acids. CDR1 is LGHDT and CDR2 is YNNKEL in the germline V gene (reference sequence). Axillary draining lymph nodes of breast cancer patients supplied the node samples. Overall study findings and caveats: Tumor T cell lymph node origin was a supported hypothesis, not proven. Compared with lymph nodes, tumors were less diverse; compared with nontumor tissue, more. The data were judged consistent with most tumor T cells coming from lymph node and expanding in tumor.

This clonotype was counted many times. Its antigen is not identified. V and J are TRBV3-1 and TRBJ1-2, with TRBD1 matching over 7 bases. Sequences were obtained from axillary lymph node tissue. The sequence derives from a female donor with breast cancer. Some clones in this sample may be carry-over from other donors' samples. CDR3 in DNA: TGTGCCAGCAGCCAGAGACAGGGTCTGTCCTATGGCTACACCTTC. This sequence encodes CASSQRQGLSYGYTF.